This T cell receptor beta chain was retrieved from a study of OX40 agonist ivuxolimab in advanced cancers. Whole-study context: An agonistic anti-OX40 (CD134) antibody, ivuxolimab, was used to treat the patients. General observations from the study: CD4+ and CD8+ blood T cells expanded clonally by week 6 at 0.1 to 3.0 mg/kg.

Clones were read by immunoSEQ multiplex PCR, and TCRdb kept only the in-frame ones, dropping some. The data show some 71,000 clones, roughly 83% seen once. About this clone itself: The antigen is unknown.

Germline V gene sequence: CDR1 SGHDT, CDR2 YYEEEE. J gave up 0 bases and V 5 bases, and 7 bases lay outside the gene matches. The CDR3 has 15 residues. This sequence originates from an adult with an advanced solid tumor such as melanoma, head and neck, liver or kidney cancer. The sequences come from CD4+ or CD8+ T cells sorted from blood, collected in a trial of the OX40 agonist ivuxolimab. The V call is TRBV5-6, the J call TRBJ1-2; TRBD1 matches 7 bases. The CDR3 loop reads CASSLGTEANYGYTF. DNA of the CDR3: TGTGCCAGCAGTTTAGGGACAGAAGCTAACTATGGCTACACCTTC.